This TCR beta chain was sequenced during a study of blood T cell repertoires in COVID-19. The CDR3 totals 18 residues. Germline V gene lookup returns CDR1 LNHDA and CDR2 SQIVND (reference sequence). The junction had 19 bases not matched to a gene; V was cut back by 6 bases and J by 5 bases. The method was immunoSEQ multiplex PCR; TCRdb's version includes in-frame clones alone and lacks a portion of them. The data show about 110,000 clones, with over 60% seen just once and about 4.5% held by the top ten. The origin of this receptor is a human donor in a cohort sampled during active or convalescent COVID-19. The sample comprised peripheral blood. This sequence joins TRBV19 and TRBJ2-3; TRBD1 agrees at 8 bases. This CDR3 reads CASRPFQGALNGRDTQYF. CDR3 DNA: TGTGCCAGTAGGCCCTTTCAGGGGGCGTTAAATGGTAGAGATACGCAGTATTTT.